Listed here are 20 T cell receptor beta chains from one sample, sequenced in a study of T cell responses to AZD1222 COVID-19 vaccine. Sequenced by immunoSEQ multiplex PCR; TCRdb stores in-frame clones only, minus some. Counted here are approximately 150,000 clones, approximately 88% occurring once; the ten biggest clones make up 5.4%. The sample in question was peripheral blood, obtained 28 days after the second dose of the MenACWY control vaccine. All receptors derive from an adult who received the MenACWY meningococcal vaccine as a control.

This rearrangement joins TRBV6-5 to TRBJ2-5; 8 positions agree with TRBD2. CDR1 MNHEY and CDR2 SVGAGI come from the germline V gene. J lost 5 bases, V lost 8 bases, and 4 bases had no gene match. The CDR3 totals 12 residues. The CDR3: CASRSGTETQYF. The CDR3 DNA reads TGTGCCAGCCGTAGCGGGACGGAGACCCAGTACTTC.

This rearrangement joins TRBV18 to TRBJ1-1; D gene ambiguous. Germline V gene data show CDR1 as KGHSH and CDR2 as LQKENI. The CDR3 is made up of 17 amino acids. The V end lost 2 bases, the J end lost 0 bases, and 16 bases lay between the germline ends. The chain's CDR3 is CASSPTGLPIMNTEAFF. The CDR3, as DNA: TGTGCCAGCTCACCAACCGGACTTCCGATCATGAACACTGAAGCTTTCTTT.

The chain has TRBV11-3 and TRBJ2-3; D is uncertain. The germline CDR1 and CDR2 sequences are SGHNT and YENEEA. Trimming left V 5 bases short and J 2 bases short, with 5 bases between. The CDR3 extends over 12 amino acids. In DNA, the CDR3 is TGTGCCAGCAGCCAGTTCACAGATACGCAGTATTTT. Protein sequence: CASSQFTDTQYF.

This chain connects TRBV5-8 to TRBJ2-7; 7 positions match TRBD2. Losses at the gene ends were 7 bases for V and 3 bases for J; bases not matched to a gene: 7. This CDR3 has 13 residues. CDR1 SGHTS and CDR2 YDEGEE come from the germline V gene. The CDR3 DNA reads TGTGCCAGCCACTCGCGGGAGATCTACGAGCAGTACTTC. It specifies CASHSREIYEQYF.

A few counts support this clone. The chain combines TRBV5-1 with TRBJ2-3; no firm D call. The germline V and J ends were trimmed by 5 bases and 3 bases, with 19 bases remaining between them. Looked up from germline, CDR1 is SGHRS and CDR2 is YFSETQ. CDR3 length: 16 amino acids. CDR3 coding DNA: TGCGCCAGCAGACCCTATGACCGCGCCGGGACAGATACGCAGTATTTT. Translating it yields CASRPYDRAGTDTQYF.

The chain couples TRBV3-1 (or the pseudogene TRBV3-2) to TRBJ1-1; D is ambiguous. Germline V gene sequence: CDR1 LGHDT, CDR2 YNNKEL (reference sequence). V was trimmed by 1 base and J by 7 bases, leaving 10 bases between them. This CDR3 region has 13 residues. The CDR3 sequence is CASSQVGFIEAFF. The CDR3 region has the DNA TGTGCCAGCAGCCAAGTGGGGTTCATTGAAGCTTTCTTT.

The chain has TRBV5-4 and TRBJ2-3, with 7 bases aligning to TRBD1. Looked up from germline, CDR1 is SGHNT and CDR2 is YYREEE (reference sequence). This CDR3 has 14 residues. J was trimmed by 4 bases and V by 0 bases; bases with no gene match: 2. CDR3 region: CASSLGTGPDTQYF. The DNA for the CDR3 is TGTGCCAGCAGCTTGGGGACAGGTCCAGATACGCAGTATTTT.

The chain uses TRBV5-1 and TRBJ2-1; D is possibly TRBD2 (6 bases). There are 13 residues in the CDR3. Trimming took off 4 bases at V and 10 bases at J, with 15 bases between the two ends. Looked up from germline, CDR1 is SGHRS and CDR2 is YFSETQ. CDR3 amino acids: CASSTTGTPEQFF. The DNA for the CDR3 is TGCGCCAGCAGCACCACCGGGACTCCGGAGCAGTTCTTC. The complete variable domain, with remaining parts taken from reference TRBV5-1 and TRBJ2-1, reads KAGVTQTPRYLIKTRGQQVTLSCSPISGHRSVSWYQQTPGQGLQFLFEYFSETQRNKGNFPGRFSGRQFSNSRSEMNVSTLELGDSALYLCASSTTGTPEQFFGPGTRLTVL.

V usage is TRBV5-8 and J usage is TRBJ2-7, with a tentative D call TRBD1 (7 bases). The germline V and J ends were trimmed by 2 bases and 0 bases, with 15 bases remaining between them. Germline CDR1 and CDR2: SGHTS and YDEGEE. The CDR3 is made up of 16 amino acids. CDR3 sequence (DNA): TGTGCCAGCAGCTTTCTTGGAGGGGGCAGCTCCTACGAGCAGTACTTC. Amino acid sequence: CASSFLGGGSSYEQYF. The whole variable domain, remainder taken from reference TRBV5-8 and TRBJ2-7, is EAGVTQSPTHLIKTRGQQATLRCSPISGHTSVYWYQQALGLGLQFLLWYDEGEERNRGNFPPRFSGRQFPNYSSELNVNALELEDSALYLCASSFLGGGSSYEQYFGPGTRLTVT.

The chain couples TRBV7-3 to TRBJ2-1, with a possible D match to TRBD2 (6 bases). V lost 5 bases and J 6 bases, leaving 11 bases between the germline ends. The germline V gene has CDR1 SGHTA and CDR2 FQGTGA. This CDR3 region has 13 residues. Written as DNA, the CDR3 is TGTGCCAGCAGCCTTGGGACTGTCAATGAGCAGTTCTTC. Translation: CASSLGTVNEQFF.

The rearrangement uses TRBV24-1 and TRBJ1-2; unclear D gene. Trimming left V 4 bases short and J 5 bases short, with 13 bases between. Germline-derived CDR1 and CDR2 are KGHDR and SFDVKD. The CDR3 covers 14 residues. CDR3 nucleotide sequence: TGTGCCACCAGTGACCGACTCACCGGGTATGGCTACACCTTC. It encodes CATSDRLTGYGYTF.

This rearrangement joins TRBV18 to TRBJ1-2; D gene ambiguous. Germline assignment: CDR1 KGHSH and CDR2 LQKENI. Trimming removed 2 bases at V and 8 bases at J, with 21 bases between. The CDR3 spans 16 residues. DNA for the CDR3: TGTGCCAGCTCACCAAAGCCAGGTTCGAACTCGGGCGGCTACACCTTC. Its translation is CASSPKPGSNSGGYTF. Full variable domain (rest looked up from reference TRBV18 and TRBJ1-2): NAGVMQNPRHLVRRRGQEARLRCSPMKGHSHVYWYRQLPEEGLKFMVYLQKENIIDESGMPKERFSAEFPKEGPSILRIQQVVRGDSAAYFCASSPKPGSNSGGYTFGSGTRLTVV.

This chain joins TRBV7-2 and TRBJ1-1, with no clear D. Germline-derived CDR1 and CDR2 are SGHTA and FQGNSA. This CDR3 spans 16 amino acids. V lost 5 bases and J lost 0, with 16 bases in between. The DNA for the CDR3 is TGTGCCAGCAGCATCCAGACGGCAGCCATGAACACTGAAGCTTTCTTT. This codes for CASSIQTAAMNTEAFF.

J is TRBJ2-3 and V is TRBV6-4; TRBD1 aligns across 9 bases. This CDR3 has 15 amino acids. Germline loops: CDR1 MRHNA, CDR2 SNTAGT. The V gene end was trimmed by 6 bases and the J gene end by 6 bases; junction bases not matched to a gene: 10. The CDR3 nucleotides read TGTGCCAGCAGCGGGGGGACAGGGACGTCCGATACGCAGTATTTT. This translates into CASSGGTGTSDTQYF.

This rearrangement joins TRBV7-9 to TRBJ1-1, with D perhaps TRBD1 (6 bases). The CDR3 covers 15 residues. The germline V and J ends were trimmed by 1 base and 0 bases, with 9 bases remaining between them. CDR1 is SEHNR and CDR2 is FQNEAQ in the germline V gene (reference sequence). CDR3 loop: CASSLEGHMNTEAFF. CDR3 nucleotide sequence: TGTGCCAGCAGCTTAGAGGGACACATGAACACTGAAGCTTTCTTT. The full variable domain, with the rest looked up from reference TRBV7-9 and TRBJ1-1, is DTGVSQNPRHKITKRGQNVTFRCDPISEHNRLYWYRQTLGQGPEFLTYFQNEAQLEKSRLLSDRFSAERPKGSFSTLEIQRTEQGDSAMYLCASSLEGHMNTEAFFGQGTRLTVV.

This clone was recorded only once. CDR3 amino acids: CASSYNDRANYGYTF. Written as DNA, the CDR3 is TGTGCCAGCAGTTACAATGACAGGGCTAACTATGGCTACACCTTC. The chain employs TRBV28 and TRBJ1-2, with 7 bases matching TRBD1. Germline CDR1 is MDHEN and CDR2 is SYDVKM. Unmatched junction bases numbered 5, after V lost 4 bases and J lost 0 bases. CDR3 length: 15 residues.

The V gene is TRBV14, the J gene TRBJ1-1; 7 bases agree with TRBD1. Germline assignment: CDR1 SGHDN and CDR2 FVKESK. V lost 4 bases and J lost 11; bases outside the gene matches: 10. The CDR3 has 13 residues. CDR3 DNA sequence: TGTGCCAGCAGCCTCCAGGGGGGAGTGGGGGCTTTCTTT. Encoded protein: CASSLQGGVGAFF. Full variable domain (missing parts from reference TRBV14 and TRBJ1-1): EAGVTQFPSHSVIEKGQTVTLRCDPISGHDNLYWYRRVMGKEIKFLLHFVKESKQDESGMPNNRFLAERTGGTYSTLKVQPAELEDSGVYFCASSLQGGVGAFFGQGTRLTVV.

The chain recombines TRBV7-3 with TRBJ2-5; D unclear. CDR1 and CDR2 (germline): SGHTA, FQGTGA. The CDR3 extends over 13 amino acids. The ends were cut back, 5 bases at V and 3 bases at J, with 10 bases in the middle. CDR3 coding DNA: TGTGCCAGCAGCCGAAGCCGGGAAGAGACCCAGTACTTC. Its translation: CASSRSREETQYF.

This clone has only a few counts. Other DNA sequences of this sample code for an identical CDR3. This chain links TRBV18 with TRBJ1-3; D is possibly TRBD1 (5 bases). The V and J ends lost 0 bases and 2 bases respectively, with 8 bases between them. CDR3 length equals 15 residues. From germline, CDR1 is KGHSH and CDR2 LQKENI. CDR3 DNA sequence: TGTGCCAGCTCACCACCTGGGGCCACTGGAAACACCATATATTTT. It encodes CASSPPGATGNTIYF.

Comments on this clone: Other DNA variants within this sample encode the same CDR3. The J gene is TRBJ1-4, the V gene TRBV9, with a possible D match to TRBD1 (5 bases). Germline V gives CDR1 SGDLS, CDR2 YYNGEE. The CDR3 is made up of 13 amino acids. Trimming left V 1 base short and J 8 bases short, with 9 bases between. The chain's CDR3 is CASSVSGGEKLFF. In DNA, the CDR3 is TGTGCCAGCAGCGTATCCGGGGGAGAAAAACTGTTTTTT.